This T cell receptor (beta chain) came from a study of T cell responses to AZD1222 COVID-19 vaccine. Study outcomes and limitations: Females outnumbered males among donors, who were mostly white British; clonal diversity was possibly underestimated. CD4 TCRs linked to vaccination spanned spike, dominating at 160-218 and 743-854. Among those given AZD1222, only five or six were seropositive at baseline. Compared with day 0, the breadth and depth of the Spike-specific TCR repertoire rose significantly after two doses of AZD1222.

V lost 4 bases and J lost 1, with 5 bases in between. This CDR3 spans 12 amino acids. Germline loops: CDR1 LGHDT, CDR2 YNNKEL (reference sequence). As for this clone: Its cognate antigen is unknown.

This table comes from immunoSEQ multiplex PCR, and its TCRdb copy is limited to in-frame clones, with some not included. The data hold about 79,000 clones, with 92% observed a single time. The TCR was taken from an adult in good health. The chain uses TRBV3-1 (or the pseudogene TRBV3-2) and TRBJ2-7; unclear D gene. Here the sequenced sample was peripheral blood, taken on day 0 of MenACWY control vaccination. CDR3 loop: CASSRFSYEQYF. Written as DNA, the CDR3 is TGTGCCAGCAGCCGATTTTCCTACGAGCAGTACTTC.